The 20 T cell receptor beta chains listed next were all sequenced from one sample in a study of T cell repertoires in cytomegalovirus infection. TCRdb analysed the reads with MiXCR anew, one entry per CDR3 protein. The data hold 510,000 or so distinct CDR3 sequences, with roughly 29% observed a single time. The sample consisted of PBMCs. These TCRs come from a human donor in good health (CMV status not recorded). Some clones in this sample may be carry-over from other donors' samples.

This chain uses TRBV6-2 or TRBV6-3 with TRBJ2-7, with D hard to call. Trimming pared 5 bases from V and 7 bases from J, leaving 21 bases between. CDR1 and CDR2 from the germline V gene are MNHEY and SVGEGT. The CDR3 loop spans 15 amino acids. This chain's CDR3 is CASSPRATESREQYF. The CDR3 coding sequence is TGTGCCAGCAGTCCGCGCGCAACGGAATCACGGGAGCAGTACTTC.

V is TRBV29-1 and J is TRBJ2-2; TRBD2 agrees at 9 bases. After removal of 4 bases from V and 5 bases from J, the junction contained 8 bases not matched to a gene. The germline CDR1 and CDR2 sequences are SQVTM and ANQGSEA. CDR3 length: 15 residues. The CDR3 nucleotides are TGCAGCGTTGTACGGCTAGCGGGACGGACCGGGGAGCTGTTTTTT. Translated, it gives CSVVRLAGRTGELFF.

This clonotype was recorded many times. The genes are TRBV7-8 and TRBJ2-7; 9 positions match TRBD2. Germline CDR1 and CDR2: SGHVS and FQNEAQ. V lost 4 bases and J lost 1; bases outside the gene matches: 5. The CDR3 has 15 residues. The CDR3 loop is CASSSAGGGSYEQYF. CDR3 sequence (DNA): TGTGCCAGCAGCTCAGCGGGGGGAGGTTCCTACGAGCAGTACTTC.

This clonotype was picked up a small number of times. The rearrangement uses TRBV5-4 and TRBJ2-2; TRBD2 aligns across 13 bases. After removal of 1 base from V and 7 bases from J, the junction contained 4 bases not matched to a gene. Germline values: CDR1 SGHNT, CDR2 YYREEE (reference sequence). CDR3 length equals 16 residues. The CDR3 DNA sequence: TGTGCCAGCAGCTTGAGACTAGCGGGAGGAGGCGGGGAGCTGTTTTTT. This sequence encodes CASSLRLAGGGGELFF.

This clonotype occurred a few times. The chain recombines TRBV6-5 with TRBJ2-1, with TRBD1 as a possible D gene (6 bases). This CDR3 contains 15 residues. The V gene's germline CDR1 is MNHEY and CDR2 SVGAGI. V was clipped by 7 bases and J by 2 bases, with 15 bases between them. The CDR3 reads CASTTRRGAYNEQFF. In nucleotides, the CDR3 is TGTGCCAGCACCACCCGCAGGGGCGCCTACAATGAGCAGTTCTTC.

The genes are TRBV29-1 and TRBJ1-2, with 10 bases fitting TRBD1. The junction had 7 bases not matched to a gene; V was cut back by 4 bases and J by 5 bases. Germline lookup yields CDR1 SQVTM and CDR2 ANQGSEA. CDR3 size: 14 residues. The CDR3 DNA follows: TGCAGCGTTGTTGACAGGGGGCGCGGATATGGCTACACCTTC. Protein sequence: CSVVDRGRGYGYTF.

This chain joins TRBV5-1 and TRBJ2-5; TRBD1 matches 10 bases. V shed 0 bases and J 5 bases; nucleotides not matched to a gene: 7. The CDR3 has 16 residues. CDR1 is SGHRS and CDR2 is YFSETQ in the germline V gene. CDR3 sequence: CASSLAGTGATETQYF. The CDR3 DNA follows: TGCGCCAGCAGCTTGGCCGGGACAGGGGCGACGGAGACCCAGTACTTC.

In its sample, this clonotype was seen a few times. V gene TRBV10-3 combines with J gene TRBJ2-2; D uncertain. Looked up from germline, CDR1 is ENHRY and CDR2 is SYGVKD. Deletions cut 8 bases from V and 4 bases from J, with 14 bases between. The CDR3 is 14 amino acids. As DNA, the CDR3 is TGTGCCATCGAACGCTACCAGAGCACCGGGGAGCTGTTTTTT. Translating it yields CAIERYQSTGELFF.

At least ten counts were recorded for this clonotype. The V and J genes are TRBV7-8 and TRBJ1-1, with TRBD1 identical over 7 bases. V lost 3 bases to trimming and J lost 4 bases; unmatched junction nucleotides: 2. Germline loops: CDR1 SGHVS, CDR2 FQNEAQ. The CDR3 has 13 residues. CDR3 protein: CASSFGQVTEAFF. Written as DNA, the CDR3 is TGTGCCAGCAGCTTTGGACAGGTCACTGAAGCTTTCTTT.

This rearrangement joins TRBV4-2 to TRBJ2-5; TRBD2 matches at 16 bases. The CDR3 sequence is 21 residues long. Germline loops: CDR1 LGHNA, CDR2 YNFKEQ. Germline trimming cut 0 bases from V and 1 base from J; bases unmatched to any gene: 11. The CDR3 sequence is CASSQEASGTSGRVGQETQYF. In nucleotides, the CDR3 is TGTGCCAGCAGCCAAGAAGCCTCCGGGACTAGCGGGAGGGTAGGCCAAGAGACCCAGTACTTC.

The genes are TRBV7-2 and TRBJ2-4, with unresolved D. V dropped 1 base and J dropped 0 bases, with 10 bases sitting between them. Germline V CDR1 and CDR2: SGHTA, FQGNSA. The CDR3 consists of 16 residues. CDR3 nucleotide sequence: TGTGCCAGCAGCTTAGAGAAAGCGATAGCCAAAAACATTCAGTACTTC. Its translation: CASSLEKAIAKNIQYF.

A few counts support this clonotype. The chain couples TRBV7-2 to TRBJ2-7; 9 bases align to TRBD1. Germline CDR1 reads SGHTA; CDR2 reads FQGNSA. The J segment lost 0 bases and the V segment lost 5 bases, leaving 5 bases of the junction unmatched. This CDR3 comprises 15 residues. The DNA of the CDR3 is TGTGCCAGCAGCCTGGACAGGGGAACCTCCTACGAGCAGTACGTC. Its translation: CASSLDRGTSYEQYV.

The CDR3 nucleotides read TGTGCCAGCCGTGGCCTCGGGGGACTTTTCAATGAGCAGTTCTTC. Amino acids: CASRGLGGLFNEQFF. The rearrangement links TRBV25-1 to TRBJ2-1, with a weak D call TRBD2 (6 bases). Looked up from germline, CDR1 is MGHDK and CDR2 is SYGVNS. V was trimmed by 8 bases and J by 6 bases, leaving 20 bases between them. The length of the CDR3 is 15 residues.

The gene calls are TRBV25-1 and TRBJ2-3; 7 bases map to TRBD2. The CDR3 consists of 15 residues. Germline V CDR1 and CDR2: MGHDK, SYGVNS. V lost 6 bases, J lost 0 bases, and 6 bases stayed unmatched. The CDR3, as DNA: TGTGCCAGCAGATCCTGGGAGGGGAGCACAGATACGCAGTATTTT. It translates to CASRSWEGSTDTQYF.

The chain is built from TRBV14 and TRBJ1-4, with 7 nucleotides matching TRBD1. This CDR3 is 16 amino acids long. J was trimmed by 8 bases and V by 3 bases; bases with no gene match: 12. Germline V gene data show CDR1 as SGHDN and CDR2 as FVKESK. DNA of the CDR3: TGTGCCAGCAGCCAGTACTCAGGGGGGAGTTCGGAAAAACTGTTTTTT. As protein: CASSQYSGGSSEKLFF.

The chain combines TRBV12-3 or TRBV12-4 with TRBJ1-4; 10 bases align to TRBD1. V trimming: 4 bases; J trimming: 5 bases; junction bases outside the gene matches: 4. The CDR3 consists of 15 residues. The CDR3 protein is CASSSDRGLNEKLFF. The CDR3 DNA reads TGTGCCAGCAGTTCCGACAGGGGGCTGAATGAAAAACTGTTTTTT.

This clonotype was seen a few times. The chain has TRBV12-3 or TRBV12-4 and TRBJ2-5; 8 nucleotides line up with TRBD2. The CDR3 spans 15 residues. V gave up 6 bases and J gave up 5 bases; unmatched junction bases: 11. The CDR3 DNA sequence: TGTGCCAGCAGCCCCTTAGCAGCGGGAGTCGAGACCCAGTACTTC. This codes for CASSPLAAGVETQYF.

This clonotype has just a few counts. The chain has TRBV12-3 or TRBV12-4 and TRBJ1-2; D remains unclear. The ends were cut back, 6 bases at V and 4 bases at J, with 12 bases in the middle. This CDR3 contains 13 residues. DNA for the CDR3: TGTGCCAGCAGCATACAACCAGTCTATGGCTACACCTTC. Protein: CASSIQPVYGYTF.

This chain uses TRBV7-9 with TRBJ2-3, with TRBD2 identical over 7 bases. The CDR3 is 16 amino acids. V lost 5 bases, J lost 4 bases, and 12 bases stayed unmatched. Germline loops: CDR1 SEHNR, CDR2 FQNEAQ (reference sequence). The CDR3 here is CASSSGLGGSADTQYF. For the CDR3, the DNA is TGTGCCAGCAGCAGTGGATTAGGCGGGAGCGCAGATACGCAGTATTTT.

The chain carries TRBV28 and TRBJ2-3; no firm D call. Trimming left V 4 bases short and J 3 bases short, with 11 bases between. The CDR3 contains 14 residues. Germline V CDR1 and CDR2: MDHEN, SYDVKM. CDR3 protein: CASSYLTRTDTQYF. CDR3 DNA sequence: TGTGCCAGCAGTTATCTGACCCGGACAGATACGCAGTATTTT.